Presented here are 17 T cell receptor beta chains from one specimen sequenced in a study of blood T cell repertoires in COVID-19. Libraries were prepared by immunoSEQ multiplex PCR; TCRdb keeps only in-frame clonotypes and omits some of them. The sample lists about 230,000 clones; 75% to 85% were seen once. What was sequenced was peripheral blood. The receptors stem from a woman aged 30 to 39 with COVID-19, enrolled during active disease.

The chain recombines TRBV4-2 with TRBJ2-1; 14 bases are a match to TRBD2. V dropped 4 bases and J dropped 0; count of bases not matched to a gene: 8. From germline, CDR1 is LGHNA and CDR2 YNFKEQ. The CDR3 loop spans 19 amino acids. The CDR3 loop reads CASSLGLAGALSSYNEQFF. The CDR3 region has the DNA TGTGCCAGCAGCCTGGGACTAGCGGGAGCCCTGAGCTCCTACAATGAGCAGTTCTTC.

The chain uses TRBV7-2 and TRBJ2-3, with D possibly being TRBD2 (5 bases). The CDR3 is made up of 17 amino acids. Trimming left V 4 bases short and J 4 bases short, with 21 bases between. Germline V CDR1 and CDR2: SGHTA, FQGNSA. CDR3 coding DNA: TGTGCCAGCAGCTCCTCCCCGGGGTTCCGCGGACCAGATACGCAGTATTTT. Translating gives CASSSSPGFRGPDTQYF.

This clone occurred a few times. J is TRBJ1-5 and V is TRBV19; 9 nucleotides line up with TRBD1. The CDR3 is 14 residues long. V shed 6 bases and J 7 bases; nucleotides not matched to a gene: 7. Germline CDR1 is LNHDA and CDR2 is SQIVND (reference sequence). CDR3 bases: TGTGCCAGTAGGGGGACAGGGCTTGGGCAGCCCCAGCATTTT. Translated, it gives CASRGTGLGQPQHF.

The chain combines TRBV5-4 with TRBJ1-3; tentatively, D is TRBD1 (5 bases). The CDR3 runs 15 residues. Germline V gene sequence: CDR1 SGHNT, CDR2 YYREEE (reference sequence). Trimming shortened V by 0 bases and J by 3 bases, and 10 bases separated the two germline ends. CDR3 sequence reads: CASSLAGGGGNTIYF. The CDR3 coding sequence is TGTGCCAGCAGCTTGGCCGGGGGTGGTGGAAACACCATATATTTT.

The chain couples TRBV23-1 to TRBJ2-4, with TRBD2 matching over 14 bases. TRBV23-1 falls under the ORF class, with uncertain function. The J segment lost 9 bases and the V segment lost 6 bases, leaving 10 bases of the junction unmatched. CDR3 length equals 16 residues. CDR3 protein: CASRGLAGGFSGIQYF. The CDR3 nucleotides are TGCGCCAGCAGAGGACTAGCGGGAGGCTTTAGTGGCATTCAGTACTTC.

The V call is TRBV19, the J call TRBJ2-1, with 12 bases aligning to TRBD2. This CDR3 region has 16 residues. The junction had 10 bases not matched to a gene; V was cut back by 5 bases and J by 8 bases. Germline loops: CDR1 LNHDA, CDR2 SQIVND (reference sequence). CDR3 bases: TGTGCCAGTAGTTTAACTAGCGGGAGGCTGGGACATGAGCAGTTCTTC. Its translation: CASSLTSGRLGHEQFF.

The gene calls are TRBV27 and TRBJ1-2; no clear D gene. The CDR3 is 15 residues long. The V end was cut by 3 bases, the J end by 7 bases, with 18 bases between. The V gene's germline CDR1 is MNHEY and CDR2 SMNVEV (reference sequence). The CDR3 nucleotides read TGTGCCAGCAGTTTCGGTTTTAGAGCCGGTGGTGGCTACACCTTC. Translation gives CASSFGFRAGGGYTF.

The chain uses TRBV24-1 and TRBJ2-5, with 7 positions matching TRBD1. The germline V gene has CDR1 KGHDR and CDR2 SFDVKD. V gave up 7 bases and J gave up 2 bases; unmatched junction bases: 6. The CDR3 consists of 14 residues. The DNA of the CDR3 is TGTGCCACCAGCCCCCCGGGACAGCAAGAGACCCAGTACTTC. Translating gives CATSPPGQQETQYF.

This clone appeared a single time. The rearrangement joins TRBV15 to TRBJ1-1; 7 bases line up with TRBD1. CDR1 and CDR2 (germline): LNHNV, YYDKDF (reference sequence). The V segment lost 0 bases and the J segment 7 bases; nucleotides outside the gene matches: 5. This CDR3 region has 14 residues. CDR3 region: CATSREGRGVEAFF. The CDR3 DNA follows: TGTGCCACCAGCAGAGAGGGCAGGGGGGTTGAAGCTTTCTTT.

The V call is TRBV28, the J call TRBJ1-5; tentatively, D is TRBD1 (6 bases). CDR1 and CDR2 (germline): MDHEN, SYDVKM. CDR3 length equals 17 residues. With 8 bases removed from V and 0 bases from J, the gap between germline ends came to 20 bases. CDR3 sequence: CASGAAGDVYSNQPQHF. In DNA form, the CDR3 reads TGTGCCAGCGGGGCGGCAGGGGACGTGTATAGCAATCAGCCCCAGCATTTT.

The V gene is TRBV9, the J gene TRBJ2-7; D perhaps matches TRBD2 (5 bases). This CDR3 has 16 amino acids. Per the germline V gene, CDR1 is SGDLS and CDR2 is YYNGEE. Trimming stripped 0 bases from V and 2 bases from J, with 15 bases between. The CDR3 is CASSVGIEHGTYEQYF. The DNA of the CDR3 is TGTGCCAGCAGCGTAGGAATTGAACACGGGACCTACGAGCAGTACTTC.

This clone was picked up one time. The chain joins TRBV7-9 to TRBJ1-2, with D tentatively TRBD1 (6 bases). The CDR3 covers 13 residues. Between the trimmed V and J ends, which lost 5 bases and 5 bases, there was a span of 12 bases. Germline V gives CDR1 SEHNR, CDR2 FQNEAQ (reference sequence). CDR3 residues: CASSPTGKYGYTF. The CDR3 nucleotides read TGTGCCAGCAGCCCTACAGGGAAGTATGGCTACACCTTC.

The rearrangement uses TRBV27 and TRBJ1-2; 9 positions match TRBD1. This CDR3 spans 13 amino acids. Germline CDR1 reads MNHEY; CDR2 reads SMNVEV (reference sequence). V gave up 6 bases and J gave up 6 bases; unmatched junction bases: 5. Written as DNA, the CDR3 is TGTGCCAGCAGATCCGGGACAGGGAATGGCTACACCTTC. Encoded protein: CASRSGTGNGYTF.

J is TRBJ2-7 and V is TRBV13; D unresolved. Germline CDR1 and CDR2: PRHDT and FYEKMQ (reference sequence). The CDR3 is 14 residues long. Trimming stripped 4 bases from V and 5 bases from J, with 15 bases between. The CDR3 nucleotides are TGTGCCAGCAGCTCACTGACTGCATCCCACGAGCAGTACTTC. It is translated as CASSSLTASHEQYF.

The V and J genes are TRBV5-1 and TRBJ2-7, with TRBD1 matching 7 bases. V was clipped by 4 bases and J by 3 bases; unmatched bases: 4. This CDR3 is built from 13 residues. Germline V lookup: CDR1 SGHRS, CDR2 YFSETQ. This chain's CDR3 is CASSRGQNYEQYF. CDR3 in DNA: TGCGCCAGCAGCCGGGGACAGAACTACGAGCAGTACTTC.

V is TRBV20-1 and J is TRBJ1-2; D not certain. Trimming removed 3 bases at V and 4 bases at J, with 27 bases between. Germline loops: CDR1 DFQATT, CDR2 SNEGSKA (reference sequence). This CDR3 has 18 residues. The CDR3 reads CSASRVTQPVSRSYGYTF. The CDR3 DNA reads as TGCAGTGCTAGTCGGGTGACGCAGCCCGTCTCTAGATCCTATGGCTACACCTTC.

This clone was observed once. CDR3 sequence: CASSPKRRGAHLSTDTQYF. CDR3 sequence (DNA): TGTGCCAGCAGCCCCAAGAGGCGGGGGGCCCATCTTAGCACAGATACGCAGTATTTT. This chain connects TRBV11-2 to TRBJ2-3, with 8 bases aligning to TRBD2. The CDR3 totals 19 residues. Germline values: CDR1 SGHAT, CDR2 FQNNGV. The V and J ends lost 5 bases and 0 bases, in that order; junction bases with no gene match: 16.